Below, 32 T cell receptor beta chains from the same sample are listed, as sequenced in a study of T cell responses to AZD1222 COVID-19 vaccine. This table comes from immunoSEQ multiplex PCR, and its TCRdb copy is limited to in-frame clones, with some not included. The sample includes 180,000 or so clones, roughly 94% of them seen just once. Sequences were derived from peripheral blood, sampled on day 0 of AZD1222 vaccination. The receptors here all came from an adult in good health.

A few counts support this clone. The chain uses TRBV19 and TRBJ1-2; the D gene is possibly TRBD1 (5 bases). Trimming took off 7 bases at V and 5 bases at J, with 32 bases between the two ends. This CDR3 has 19 residues. Germline-derived CDR1 and CDR2 are LNHDA and SQIVND (reference sequence). The CDR3 loop is CASTDRALAKGPGVYGYTF. The DNA for the CDR3 is TGTGCCAGTACCGATAGGGCTCTCGCGAAGGGCCCGGGGGTATATGGCTACACCTTC. Full variable domain (remainder filled in from reference TRBV19 and TRBJ1-2): DGGITQSPKYLFRKEGQNVTLSCEQNLNHDAMYWYRQDPGQGLRLIYYSQIVNDFQKGDIAEGYSVSREKKESFPLTVTSAQKNPTAFYLCASTDRALAKGPGVYGYTFGSGTRLTVV.

The rearrangement joins TRBV27 to TRBJ1-4, with D maybe TRBD1 (5 bases). V dropped 2 bases and J dropped 8 bases, with 9 bases sitting between them. Germline V gene data show CDR1 as MNHEY and CDR2 as SMNVEV (reference sequence). The CDR3 is made up of 13 amino acids. The CDR3 nucleotides are TGTGCCAGCAGTTTAGAAGAGGGGGAAAAACTGTTTTTT. It codes for CASSLEEGEKLFF.

The genes are TRBV16 and TRBJ1-2; 11 nucleotides line up with TRBD1. Per germline, CDR1 KGHSY and CDR2 FQNENV. This CDR3 spans 17 amino acids. V trimming: 1 base; J trimming: 6 bases; junction bases outside the gene matches: 10. The CDR3 DNA sequence: TGTGCCAGCAGCCAATTCTTAAGTTCGGACAGGGGGCATGGCTACACCTTC. Its translation: CASSQFLSSDRGHGYTF.

The chain recombines TRBV20-1 with TRBJ2-7; 11 nucleotides line up with TRBD2. The germline V gene encodes CDR1 DFQATT and CDR2 SNEGSKA (reference sequence). This CDR3 has 14 amino acids. V shed 3 bases and J 5 bases; nucleotides not matched to a gene: 6. The DNA for the CDR3 is TGCAGTGCTAGTACGACTAGCGGGAACCACGAGCAGTACTTC. This gives the protein CSASTTSGNHEQYF.

The rearrangement joins TRBV28 to TRBJ1-5; D may be TRBD1 (6 bases). The CDR3 has 14 residues. The germline CDR1 and CDR2 sequences are MDHEN and SYDVKM. V shed 3 bases and J shed 7 bases, with 13 bases lying between them. CDR3 in amino acids: CASSLGGEGQPQHF. The CDR3 DNA reads as TGTGCCAGCAGTTTGGGGGGCGAGGGACAGCCCCAGCATTTT.

The chain uses TRBV28 and TRBJ1-5; D call uncertain. Germline V CDR1 and CDR2: MDHEN, SYDVKM. CDR3 length: 12 residues. V dropped 3 bases and J dropped 6 bases, with 6 bases sitting between them. DNA for the CDR3: TGTGCCAGCAGTTTCGCGGGTCAGCCCCAGCATTTT. Translation gives CASSFAGQPQHF.

The CDR3 region has the DNA TGTGCCATCAGCGGGGGCCGGGGAGGACCAGATACGCAGTATTTT. Protein: CAISGGRGGPDTQYF. The chain has TRBV10-3 and TRBJ2-3, with D possibly called TRBD1 or TRBD2 (6 bases each). V was shortened by 6 bases and J by 4 bases, with 17 bases between the two germline ends. This CDR3 has 15 amino acids. The germline V gene has CDR1 ENHRY and CDR2 SYGVKD.

CDR3 DNA: TGTGCCAGCAGCCCCTTAGCGGGAGTGGATCACACAGATACGCAGTATTTT. Its protein product is CASSPLAGVDHTDTQYF. This rearrangement joins TRBV7-8 to TRBJ2-3, with TRBD2 matching over 9 bases. The CDR3 length is 17 residues. J was trimmed by 2 bases and V by 5 bases; bases with no gene match: 11. CDR1 and CDR2 (germline): SGHVS, FQNEAQ.

This chain connects TRBV7-9 to TRBJ2-2; D remains ambiguous. Trimming stripped 3 bases from V and 6 bases from J, with 26 bases between. CDR1 SEHNR and CDR2 FQNEAQ come from the germline V gene (reference sequence). The CDR3 has 19 residues. In DNA, the CDR3 is TGTGCCAGCAGCTTTATCTTTCTAACGGCCCCCATGAAGGCCGGGGAGCTGTTTTTT. It specifies CASSFIFLTAPMKAGELFF.

V usage is TRBV7-7 and J usage is TRBJ2-2; a weak D match, TRBD1 (6 bases). Germline V gives CDR1 SSHAT, CDR2 FNYEAQ (reference sequence). This CDR3 spans 14 amino acids. V dropped 3 bases and J dropped 3 bases, with 8 bases sitting between them. CDR3 region: CASSFGQYTGELFF. CDR3 DNA sequence: TGTGCCAGCAGCTTCGGACAGTACACCGGGGAGCTGTTTTTT.

CDR3 nucleotides: TGTGCCAGCAGCGTCGGGACTCCCACCTACGAGCAGTACTTC. Translated: CASSVGTPTYEQYF. The V and J genes are TRBV11-2 and TRBJ2-7, with a weak D call TRBD2 (6 bases). CDR1 and CDR2 from the germline V gene are SGHAT and FQNNGV. This CDR3 has 14 amino acids. V lost 5 bases and J lost 2, with 13 bases in between.

The V and J genes are TRBV11-2 and TRBJ2-1, with a weak D call TRBD1 (7 bases). The CDR3 is 14 residues long. V was trimmed by 5 bases and J by 10 bases, leaving 18 bases between them. From germline, CDR1 is SGHAT and CDR2 FQNNGV. The CDR3 reads CASSAYNRGGEQFF. The CDR3, as DNA: TGTGCCAGCAGCGCTTATAACAGGGGAGGAGAGCAGTTCTTC.

CDR3 sequence: CASSLGIIPGNTIYF. CDR3 DNA sequence: TGTGCCAGCAGCTTGGGCATCATCCCAGGAAACACCATATATTTT. This rearrangement joins TRBV5-6 to TRBJ1-3; no clear D gene. The CDR3 is 15 amino acids. Trimming removed 0 bases at V and 4 bases at J, with 11 bases between. CDR1 SGHDT and CDR2 YYEEEE come from the germline V gene.

Written as DNA, the CDR3 is TGTGCCAGCACCCCACACCCTTATAGCAATCAGCCCCAGCATTTT. This translates into CASTPHPYSNQPQHF. J is TRBJ1-5 and V is TRBV6-5; D is unresolved. V lost 7 bases, J lost 0 bases, and 13 bases lay in between. Germline CDR1 is MNHEY and CDR2 is SVGAGI. The CDR3 has 15 amino acids.

The V and J genes are TRBV27 and TRBJ1-2; 7 bases map to TRBD1. The CDR3 sequence is 14 residues long. Per germline, CDR1 MNHEY and CDR2 SMNVEV (reference sequence). V was clipped by 0 bases and J by 4 bases; unmatched bases: 2. This chain's CDR3 is CASSLSGTVYGYTF. The CDR3 nucleotides read TGTGCCAGCAGTTTATCGGGGACAGTCTATGGCTACACCTTC.

CDR3 nucleotides: TGTGCCAGCAGCCGGACAGTGCGTGCCACCTTC. Its translation: CASSRTVRATF. This chain uses TRBV28 with TRBJ1-2; D might be TRBD1 (6 bases). Germline values: CDR1 MDHEN, CDR2 SYDVKM. This CDR3 comprises 11 residues. Trimming pared 6 bases from V and 13 bases from J, leaving 15 bases between.

The V and J genes are TRBV14 and TRBJ1-1; D gene ambiguous. V lost 4 bases and J 3 bases, leaving 18 bases between the germline ends. The CDR3 consists of 16 residues. CDR1 and CDR2 from the germline V gene are SGHDN and FVKESK. CDR3 protein: CASSLRGPHVDTEAFF. CDR3 nucleotides: TGTGCCAGCAGCCTCCGAGGGCCCCATGTGGACACTGAAGCTTTCTTT.

The chain employs TRBV6-5 and TRBJ2-5; no clear D gene. CDR3 length equals 13 residues. Trimming pared 1 base from V and 4 bases from J, leaving 7 bases between. Germline CDR1 reads MNHEY; CDR2 reads SVGAGI. This CDR3 reads CASSYLGGETQYF. The CDR3 coding sequence is TGTGCCAGCAGTTACTTGGGCGGAGAGACCCAGTACTTC.

The chain recombines TRBV6-5 with TRBJ1-4, with 10 bases fitting TRBD1. V was clipped by 6 bases and J by 6 bases; unmatched bases: 7. CDR1 is MNHEY, CDR2 SVGAGI, per germline. This CDR3 is built from 15 residues. The chain's CDR3 is CASRDTGTGDEKLFF. CDR3 DNA sequence: TGTGCCAGCAGAGACACCGGGACAGGGGATGAAAAACTGTTTTTT.

V gene TRBV2 combines with J gene TRBJ1-4; D not certain. The V end was cut by 6 bases, the J end by 4 bases, with 9 bases between. The CDR3 is 13 amino acids. Germline CDR1 SNHLY, CDR2 FYNNEI. The CDR3 is CASRSEVNEKLFF. The CDR3 DNA sequence: TGTGCCAGCAGGTCCGAGGTTAATGAAAAACTGTTTTTT.

The CDR3 spells CSVQTSVSSSSYEQYF. CDR3 nucleotides: TGCAGCGTCCAGACGAGTGTCTCTTCTAGCTCCTACGAGCAGTACTTC. The J gene is TRBJ2-7, the V gene TRBV29-1, with D uncertain. This CDR3 contains 16 residues. Trimming shortened V by 6 bases and J by 0 bases, and 21 bases separated the two germline ends. Per germline, CDR1 SQVTM and CDR2 ANQGSEA.

The J gene is TRBJ1-5, the V gene TRBV2; TRBD1 matches 9 bases. The germline CDR1 and CDR2 sequences are SNHLY and FYNNEI. The trim removed 5 bases at V and 8 bases at J, leaving 10 bases unmatched. This CDR3 is built from 15 residues. The CDR3 nucleotides are TGTGCCAGCAGTATTCTTCCGGGACAGGGCAAGCCCCAGCATTTT. It codes for CASSILPGQGKPQHF.

J is TRBJ2-2 and V is TRBV6-1; D is unclear. This CDR3 spans 12 amino acids. Trimming left V 2 bases short and J 7 bases short, with 5 bases between. Per the germline V gene, CDR1 is MNHNS and CDR2 is SASEGT. CDR3 nucleotides: TGTGCCAGCAGTGAACGTGGCGGGGAGCTGTTTTTT. It is translated as CASSERGGELFF.

V is TRBV6-5 and J is TRBJ1-2; 8 bases map to TRBD1. CDR1 MNHEY and CDR2 SVGAGI come from the germline V gene. With V trimmed by 6 bases and J by 4 bases, 7 bases remained unmatched. The CDR3 loop spans 14 amino acids. The CDR3 nucleotides read TGTGCCAGCAGGATTCAGGGGGCGTCCTATGGCTACACCTTC. As protein: CASRIQGASYGYTF.

The rearrangement uses TRBV4-1 and TRBJ1-2; D is perhaps TRBD1 (6 bases). CDR3 length equals 14 residues. V gave up 3 bases and J gave up 2 bases, with 10 bases separating them. CDR1 is MGHRA, CDR2 YSYEKL, per germline. CDR3 in amino acids: CASSHPQGNYGYTF. The CDR3, as DNA: TGCGCCAGCAGCCACCCACAGGGAAACTATGGCTACACCTTC.

This chain links TRBV27 with TRBJ1-2; TRBD1 matches at 7 bases. The CDR3 loop spans 14 amino acids. Trimming at V came to 1 base and at J to 8 bases, leaving 7 bases not matched to a gene. Per germline, CDR1 MNHEY and CDR2 SMNVEV (reference sequence). CDR3 in DNA: TGTGCCAGCAGTTTATACGGACAGGAGTGGGGCTACACCTTC. Amino acids: CASSLYGQEWGYTF.

CDR3 in amino acids: CSASQSGRLLYEQYF. The CDR3 DNA reads TGCAGTGCTAGTCAGAGCGGGAGGCTTTTATACGAGCAGTACTTC. This chain joins TRBV20-1 and TRBJ2-7; the match to TRBD2 covers 9 bases. Germline lookup yields CDR1 DFQATT and CDR2 SNEGSKA (reference sequence). This CDR3 region has 15 residues. V lost 3 bases, J lost 4 bases, and 10 bases stayed unmatched.

This chain's CDR3 is CASRRLRDRGSSGANVLTF. The CDR3 DNA is TGTGCCAGCAGGCGTCTCAGGGACAGGGGGAGCTCTGGGGCCAACGTCCTGACTTTC. The J gene is TRBJ2-6, the V gene TRBV13; 11 bases match TRBD1. J gave up 0 bases and V 6 bases, and 10 bases lay outside the gene matches. The germline gives CDR1 PRHDT, CDR2 FYEKMQ (reference sequence). The CDR3 loop spans 19 amino acids.

This chain connects TRBV7-2 to TRBJ1-2, with D possibly matching TRBD1 (6 bases). V lost 3 bases, J lost 8 bases, and 28 bases lay in between. This CDR3 has 18 amino acids. Per germline, CDR1 SGHTA and CDR2 FQGNSA. CDR3 sequence (DNA): TGTGCCAGCAGCTTTAGTCCCCCCGTGCCCCAAGGGGGGAAGGGCTACACCTTC. Protein sequence: CASSFSPPVPQGGKGYTF.

The V and J genes are TRBV6-5 and TRBJ2-5, with D unclear. Trimming shortened V by 5 bases and J by 1 base, and 8 bases separated the two germline ends. This CDR3 spans 13 amino acids. Germline V CDR1 and CDR2: MNHEY, SVGAGI. CDR3 amino acids: CASSTWFQETQYF. CDR3 DNA sequence: TGTGCCAGCAGTACGTGGTTCCAAGAGACCCAGTACTTC.

The J gene is TRBJ2-4, the V gene TRBV19; no firm D call. The length of the CDR3 is 15 residues. Trimming removed 1 base from V and 1 base from J, with 8 bases in between. Germline values: CDR1 LNHDA, CDR2 SQIVND (reference sequence). CDR3 loop: CASSIASPAKNIQYF. As DNA, the CDR3 is TGTGCCAGTAGTATAGCATCTCCCGCCAAAAACATTCAGTACTTC.

The gene calls are TRBV9 and TRBJ2-4; D assignment may be TRBD1 or TRBD2 (5 bases each). Germline V CDR1 and CDR2: SGDLS, YYNGEE. The CDR3 is 13 amino acids. V was pared by 4 bases and J by 8 bases, with 13 bases between. The CDR3 is CASSSRDVDIQYF. The DNA for the CDR3 is TGTGCCAGCAGCAGCAGGGACGTCGACATTCAGTACTTC.